Sequencing of this TCR beta chain was carried out in a study of post-analysis software for immune sequencing data (dated by TCRdb to the mid-2010s). Regarding the research as a whole: Recorded disease courses included relapsing-remitting, secondary progressive and progressive-relapsing multiple sclerosis, with some patients lacking subtype annotation. Patient repertoires were compared against about a dozen previously published healthy control repertoires from donors aged 6 to 25 years. A subset of samples was prepared in parallel using single-end sample barcoding, then pooled and co-amplified after Illumina adapter ligation. What the work shows at the level of the full study, not this receptor alone: A few TRBV segments, including TRBV5-6, TRBV5-1 and TRBV20-1, were significantly more frequent in patients than controls. The multiple sclerosis patient group was slightly younger than the control group. Direct clustering with F measure showed strong co-clustering of samples prepared in the same batch, prompting a batch-effect correction. Normalized Chao1 diversity was significantly lower in multiple sclerosis patients than controls, suggesting substantial peripheral T-cell clonal expansion.

To demonstrate the VDJtools post-analysis software, the study profiled TCR beta repertoires from the peripheral blood of 13 young patients with multiple sclerosis. The patients with multiple sclerosis were children and adolescents between about 6 and 17 years of age. Library prep was done by PCR. Sequencing was carried out with an Illumina HiSeq 2500. To reduce PCR and sequencing biases, unique molecular identifiers were built into the TCR beta cDNA libraries. Approximately 500,000 cDNA molecules were obtained per 1 to 10 million input T cells, so each molecule approximated one T cell. The patient libraries were prepared and sequenced with the same protocol used for the earlier healthy control dataset. Samples belonging to the same batch were prepared together, multiplexed and sequenced on a shared HiSeq lane. On the authors' methods: Raw barcoded reads were processed with MIGEC, discarding single-read molecular identifier groups before consensus assembly and CDR3 extraction. VDJtools was used for post-analysis of the clonotype tables, and diversity was normalized by down-sampling every dataset to the size of the smallest sample. To correct batch-related cross-sample contamination, repertoire overlap clustering matched CDR3 amino acid sequences but not nucleotide sequences. TCRdb reworked the public reads: Q25 trimming with fastp, MiXCR clone assembly, productive beta chains retained. One record per CDR3 amino acid sequence lists the most common genes and DNA. The V and J calls and clone size are TCRdb's, not the authors'. The sample table records 400,000 to 500,000 distinct CDR3 sequences; 30% to 40% of these occur just once. Around 8% of the sample comes from the top ten.

About this clonotype: The antigen it binds to is not known. No much larger clone exists at a distance of one base, and base qualities are not known.

The CDR3 measures 14 amino acids from cysteine to phenylalanine. This entry keeps only the CDR3 DNA: 42 bases, framed from base 1. Trimming takes 5 bases off V and 3 bases off J; junction bases not matched to a gene: 4. Taken from the germline V gene (reference sequence), the CDR1 and CDR2 loops are MNHNY and SVGAGI. Sample: blood. The chain joins TRBV6-6 to TRBJ2-1; the central 7 bases match TRBD1. The sequence was collected from a girl aged 2-10 years with multiple sclerosis. DNA sequence: TGTGCCAGCAGTAGGACAGGAGGCTACAATGAGCAGTTCTTC. This translates into CASSRTGGYNEQFF.